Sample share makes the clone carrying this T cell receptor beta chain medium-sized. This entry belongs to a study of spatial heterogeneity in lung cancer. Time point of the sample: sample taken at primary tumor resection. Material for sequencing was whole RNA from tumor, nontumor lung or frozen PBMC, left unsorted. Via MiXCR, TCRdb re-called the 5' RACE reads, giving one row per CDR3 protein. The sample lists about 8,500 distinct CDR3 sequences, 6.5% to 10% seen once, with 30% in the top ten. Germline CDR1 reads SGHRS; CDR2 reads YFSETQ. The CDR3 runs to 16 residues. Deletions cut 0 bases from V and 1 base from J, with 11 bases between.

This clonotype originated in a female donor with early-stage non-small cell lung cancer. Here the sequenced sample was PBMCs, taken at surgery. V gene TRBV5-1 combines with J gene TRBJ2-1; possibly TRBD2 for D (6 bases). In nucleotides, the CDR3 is TGCGCCAGCAGCTTGGTGGTTGCGGGGTCCTACAATGAGCAGTTCTTC. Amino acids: CASSLVVAGSYNEQFF.